This T cell receptor (beta chain) was found in a study of blood T cell repertoires in COVID-19. Study as a whole: The United States, Italy and Spain supplied acute and convalescent COVID-19 samples.

Participants were aged roughly 18 to 90 years, lived in about 26 US areas, and enrolled virtually. Participants' own reports of clinical history determined their cohort assignment. This clone was seen just once. Original analysis: How many nucleated cells were present was estimated from reference gene primer amplification. TCRdb's table, derived via immunoSEQ multiplex PCR, lists solely in-frame clones and lacks some. From that table come the V and J calls and clone size; the DNA was used to work out D and trimming. The sample includes some 300,000 clones, 85% to 90% seen only once; the top ten take under 2.5%. The sequencing input was PBMCs or T cells enriched from blood (not recorded which). The TCR comes from a woman aged 55-69 years in a cohort exposed to, infected with or recovered from COVID-19 (not recorded which).

The CDR3 sequence: CACRIPGQGSYEQYF. The DNA for the CDR3 is TGTGCCTGCAGAATACCGGGACAAGGGTCCTACGAGCAGTACTTC. The V call is TRBV30, the J call TRBJ2-7; possibly TRBD1 for D (6 bases). Germline CDR1 and CDR2: GTSNPN and SVGIG (reference sequence). The CDR3 runs 15 residues. Trimming took 6 bases from V and 1 from J, leaving 19 bases between them. The full variable domain, completed using reference TRBV30 and TRBJ2-7, is SQTIHQWPATLVQPVGSPLSLECTVEGTSNPNLYWYRQAAGRGLQLLFYSVGIGQISSEVPQNLSASRPQDRQFILSSKKLLLSDSGFYLCACRIPGQGSYEQYFGPGTRLTVT.